The next 19 T cell receptor beta chains were all read from a single sample in a study of persistence of HIV-infected CD4 T cells. Nonspecific anti-CD3/anti-CD28 bead stimulation represents the broad CD4+ T cell repertoire. Responding CD4+ T cells were sorted by upregulation of both CD40 ligand and CD69. Sequencing used immunoSEQ version 4 in survey mode. Sequencing used immunoSEQ multiplex PCR; TCRdb keeps in-frame clones, though not all of them. The table shows over 35,000 clones, with 91% occurring only once. Their cognate antigens are unknown. The material was CD4+ T cells sorted from PBMCs after approximately 18-hour stimulation, obtained from a patient who received antiretroviral therapy. All receptors come from an adult man with HIV who was CMV-seropositive.

CDR3 in DNA: TGTGCCTGGAGTCGGGGGTCCTATGGCTACACCTTC. Amino acids: CAWSRGSYGYTF. V usage is TRBV30 and J usage is TRBJ1-2; possible D gene TRBD1, 5 bases. V was cut by 2 bases and J by 4 bases, with 8 bases left in between. CDR1 GTSNPN and CDR2 SVGIG come from the germline V gene (reference sequence). This CDR3 spans 12 amino acids. Full variable domain (remainder filled in from reference TRBV30 and TRBJ1-2): SQTIHQWPATLVQPVGSPLSLECTVEGTSNPNLYWYRQAAGRGLQLLFYSVGIGQISSEVPQNLSASRPQDRQFILSSKKLLLSDSGFYLCAWSRGSYGYTFGSGTRLTVV.

The J gene is TRBJ2-7, the V gene TRBV6-5, with D possibly being TRBD2 (6 bases). Trimming took off 10 bases at V and 0 bases at J, with 10 bases between the two ends. The CDR3 has 12 residues. Germline V CDR1 and CDR2: MNHEY, SVGAGI. The CDR3 sequence is CATNGGSYEQYF. The CDR3 bases are TGTGCCACCAACGGGGGCTCCTACGAGCAGTACTTC.

V and J are TRBV5-1 and TRBJ2-7; perhaps TRBD2 as D (5 bases). This CDR3 is built from 15 residues. The germline V gene has CDR1 SGHRS and CDR2 YFSETQ. Deletions cut 0 bases from V and 2 bases from J, with 12 bases between. CDR3: CASSLDTGSPYEQYF. DNA of the CDR3: TGCGCCAGCAGCTTGGATACGGGGAGCCCCTACGAGCAGTACTTC.

The rearrangement joins TRBV5-1 to TRBJ1-1, with a tentative D call TRBD1 (5 bases). Germline CDR1 is SGHRS and CDR2 is YFSETQ. This CDR3 is built from 13 residues. Trimming pared 3 bases from V and 12 bases from J, leaving 18 bases between. The CDR3 nucleotides are TGCGCCAGCAGCTCAACCGGAGGGGTTGAGACTTTCTTT. Translated: CASSSTGGVETFF.

This clone was recorded only once. The genes are TRBV28 and TRBJ1-1; possibly TRBD1 for D (5 bases). The CDR3 runs 16 residues. Trimming stripped 5 bases from V and 7 bases from J, with 23 bases between. Germline values: CDR1 MDHEN, CDR2 SYDVKM. The CDR3 loop is CASSPPGGVPPFEAFF. CDR3 DNA sequence: TGTGCCAGCAGTCCCCCCGGGGGGGTCCCACCATTTGAAGCTTTCTTT.

The chain has TRBV9 and TRBJ1-4; D is ambiguous. Germline V gene sequence: CDR1 SGDLS, CDR2 YYNGEE. Trimming pared 3 bases from V and 5 bases from J, leaving 11 bases between. The CDR3 runs to 14 residues. The CDR3 loop is CASSEPPPNEKLFF. As DNA, the CDR3 is TGTGCCAGCAGCGAGCCCCCCCCGAATGAAAAACTGTTTTTT.

The CDR3 here is CASTPDRGRYEQYF. The CDR3, as DNA: TGTGCCAGCACCCCAGACAGGGGGAGGTACGAGCAGTACTTC. This rearrangement joins TRBV6-5 to TRBJ2-7; 9 bases line up with TRBD1. J gave up 4 bases and V 7 bases, and 8 bases lay outside the gene matches. The CDR3 length is 14 residues. Germline V gene lookup returns CDR1 MNHEY and CDR2 SVGAGI.

This chain connects TRBV2 to TRBJ2-3, with TRBD1 as a possible D gene (5 bases). The ends were cut back, 4 bases at V and 2 bases at J, with 10 bases in the middle. Germline V lookup: CDR1 SNHLY, CDR2 FYNNEI. The CDR3 loop spans 14 amino acids. CDR3 protein: CASSGQTFTDTQYF. The CDR3 DNA reads TGTGCCAGCAGTGGACAGACTTTCACAGATACGCAGTATTTT.

The gene calls are TRBV7-3 and TRBJ2-2, with D unresolved. The CDR3 length is 14 residues. Trimming removed 3 bases from V and 7 bases from J, with 12 bases in between. Germline values: CDR1 SGHTA, CDR2 FQGTGA. CDR3 nucleotides: TGTGCCAGCAGCTTTTCCGCTGATGGCGGGGAGCTGTTTTTT. Its translation: CASSFSADGGELFF.

V gene TRBV7-8 combines with J gene TRBJ1-3; D not resolved. Germline values: CDR1 SGHVS, CDR2 FQNEAQ. The V end was cut by 5 bases, the J end by 2 bases, with 7 bases between. The CDR3 is 13 amino acids. This CDR3 reads CASSRAPGNTIYF. CDR3 DNA: TGTGCCAGCAGCCGGGCGCCTGGAAACACCATATATTTT.

The chain recombines TRBV5-6 with TRBJ2-5; no clear D gene. The germline V gene has CDR1 SGHDT and CDR2 YYEEEE. This CDR3 region has 16 residues. The V end was cut by 2 bases, the J end by 1 base, with 15 bases between. This CDR3 reads CASSLVPADTQETQYF. The CDR3, as DNA: TGTGCCAGCAGCTTAGTACCGGCAGACACCCAAGAGACCCAGTACTTC.

The chain employs TRBV29-1 and TRBJ2-1, with no clear D. The CDR3 totals 12 residues. The germline V gene has CDR1 SQVTM and CDR2 ANQGSEA. Trimming pared 4 bases from V and 6 bases from J, leaving 10 bases between. Written as DNA, the CDR3 is TGCAGCGTTGGGGTACCTAGCAATGAGCAGTTCTTC. It codes for CSVGVPSNEQFF.

The J gene is TRBJ1-5, the V gene TRBV2; no firm D call. From germline, CDR1 is SNHLY and CDR2 FYNNEI. The V gene lost 4 bases and the J gene lost 3 bases, with 10 bases spanning the gap. This CDR3 spans 14 amino acids. This chain's CDR3 is CASSGRASNQPQHF. CDR3 DNA sequence: TGTGCCAGCAGTGGAAGGGCCTCCAATCAGCCCCAGCATTTT.

This rearrangement joins TRBV4-1 to TRBJ2-2; no definite D call. Trimming removed 1 base from V and 3 bases from J, with 6 bases in between. This CDR3 is 14 amino acids long. Germline CDR1 and CDR2: MGHRA and YSYEKL. The CDR3 coding sequence is TGCGCCAGCAGCCAAGGAAGGGACACCGGGGAGCTGTTTTTT. Translating it yields CASSQGRDTGELFF.

The chain has TRBV4-1 and TRBJ2-7, with D perhaps TRBD2 (7 bases). Germline loops: CDR1 MGHRA, CDR2 YSYEKL. The length of the CDR3 is 18 residues. The V end was cut by 3 bases, the J end by 4 bases, with 25 bases between. The CDR3: CASSHAGSRSGTPYEQYF. For the CDR3, the DNA is TGCGCCAGCAGCCACGCGGGAAGTCGGAGCGGGACACCATACGAGCAGTACTTC.

V and J are TRBV19 and TRBJ2-1; possibly TRBD2 for D (7 bases). Germline V gene lookup returns CDR1 LNHDA and CDR2 SQIVND (reference sequence). The CDR3 extends over 21 amino acids. V lost 3 bases to trimming and J lost 3 bases, with 30 bases between them. The CDR3 here is CASSMSGVGLGVLLDYNEQFF. As DNA, the CDR3 is TGTGCCAGTAGTATGTCAGGGGTCGGACTAGGCGTTTTACTGGACTACAATGAGCAGTTCTTC.

The rearrangement uses TRBV9 and TRBJ1-2; D is ambiguous. The germline V gene encodes CDR1 SGDLS and CDR2 YYNGEE. The CDR3 totals 12 residues. V lost 1 base to trimming and J lost 7 bases, with 8 bases between them. The CDR3 sequence: CASSVLGFGYTF. CDR3 sequence (DNA): TGTGCCAGCAGCGTATTGGGTTTTGGCTACACCTTC.

The CDR3 region has the DNA TGTGCCAGCAGCCCCAGACAGGGTGGCTACACCTTC. Amino acids: CASSPRQGGYTF. The rearrangement joins TRBV9 to TRBJ1-2, with 7 bases fitting TRBD1. CDR1 is SGDLS, CDR2 YYNGEE, per germline. J gave up 7 bases and V 4 bases, and 4 bases lay outside the gene matches. The CDR3 is made up of 12 amino acids.

Details on this clone: The sample contains more than one DNA sequence encoding this CDR3. This sequence joins TRBV19 and TRBJ1-6, with D perhaps matching TRBD1 (6 bases). From germline, CDR1 is LNHDA and CDR2 SQIVND (reference sequence). The CDR3 totals 15 residues. V lost 4 bases, J lost 7 bases, and 14 bases lay in between. CDR3 sequence (DNA): TGTGCCAGTAGTACCTCTGGGACACTAAATTCACCCCTCCACTTT. Its protein is CASSTSGTLNSPLHF.